Following are 20 T cell receptor beta chains from one sample sequenced in a study of T cell responses to AZD1222 COVID-19 vaccine. The data were produced by immunoSEQ multiplex PCR, yet TCRdb's version contains in-frame clones alone and is incomplete. The sample consists of 45,000 or so clones, more than 80% of them appearing once. Sequences were derived from peripheral blood, sampled on day 0 of AZD1222 vaccination. Every receptor here comes from an adult in good health.

The V and J genes are TRBV5-1 and TRBJ1-1; 8 bases are a match to TRBD1. CDR1 SGHRS and CDR2 YFSETQ come from the germline V gene. The junction had 7 bases not matched to a gene; V was cut back by 4 bases and J by 2 bases. This CDR3 is 15 amino acids long. The CDR3 DNA is TGCGCCAGCAGCCGCACCGGACAGGGAAACACTGAAGCTTTCTTT. This codes for CASSRTGQGNTEAFF. The full variable domain, in which reference TRBV5-1 and TRBJ1-1 provide the parts outside the CDR3, is KAGVTQTPRYLIKTRGQQVTLSCSPISGHRSVSWYQQTPGQGLQFLFEYFSETQRNKGNFPGRFSGRQFSNSRSEMNVSTLELGDSALYLCASSRTGQGNTEAFFGQGTRLTVV.

The V gene is TRBV29-1, the J gene TRBJ2-3, with 12 bases identical to TRBD2. The CDR3 length is 14 residues. From germline, CDR1 is SQVTM and CDR2 ANQGSEA. The trim removed 5 bases at V and 6 bases at J, leaving 6 bases unmatched. The DNA for the CDR3 is TGCAGCGTTATGGGGGGACTAGCGGGCGATACGCAGTATTTT. It yields the protein CSVMGGLAGDTQYF.

The CDR3 reads CASSPTVNEKLFF. The CDR3 DNA reads as TGTGCCAGCAGTCCGACAGTAAATGAAAAACTGTTTTTT. This chain uses TRBV25-1 with TRBJ1-4; D may be TRBD1 (5 bases). CDR1 MGHDK and CDR2 SYGVNS come from the germline V gene. V gave up 5 bases and J gave up 5 bases, with 9 bases separating them. The CDR3 runs 13 residues.

V usage is TRBV7-3 and J usage is TRBJ2-1; 8 bases are shared with TRBD2. The CDR3 length is 15 residues. V dropped 4 bases and J dropped 4; count of bases not matched to a gene: 6. Germline V lookup: CDR1 SGHTA, CDR2 FQGTGA. The CDR3 region has the DNA TGTGCCAGCAGCTCCAAGCGGGGGAGGTACAATGAGCAGTTCTTC. It codes for CASSSKRGRYNEQFF. The variable domain in full, completed from reference TRBV7-3 and TRBJ2-1, reads GAGVSQTPSNKVTEKGKYVELRCDPISGHTALYWYRQSLGQGPEFLIYFQGTGAADDSGLPNDRFFAVRPEGSVSTLKIQRTERGDSAVYLCASSSKRGRYNEQFFGPGTRLTVL.

The rearrangement uses TRBV11-2 and TRBJ2-2; no clear D. The length of the CDR3 is 16 residues. V lost 0 bases to trimming and J lost 2 bases, with 10 bases between them. CDR1 is SGHAT and CDR2 is FQNNGV in the germline V gene. The DNA for the CDR3 is TGTGCCAGCAGCTTAGAGGGCAGCTCAAACACCGGGGAGCTGTTTTTT. Encoded protein: CASSLEGSSNTGELFF.

In DNA, the CDR3 is TGTGCCTGGAGTATGTTTAAGACACTTGGCCGGGACACTGAAGCTTTCTTT. This gives the protein CAWSMFKTLGRDTEAFF. The chain couples TRBV30 to TRBJ1-1; D is unresolved. The CDR3 totals 17 residues. Trimming removed 2 bases at V and 3 bases at J, with 22 bases between. Germline assignment: CDR1 GTSNPN and CDR2 SVGIG (reference sequence).

This clone was detected a few times. The CDR3 DNA follows: TGTGCCAGCAGTCCCGCCCCGGGATCCTATAATTCACCCCTCCACTTT. Translating gives CASSPAPGSYNSPLHF. This chain uses TRBV28 with TRBJ1-6; D gene unclear. The CDR3 loop spans 16 amino acids. V was shortened by 5 bases and J by 1 base, with 12 bases between the two germline ends. CDR1 and CDR2 from the germline V gene are MDHEN and SYDVKM.

This clone was found a few times. The chain has TRBV5-1 and TRBJ2-5; D ambiguous. V was shortened by 2 bases and J by 1 base, with 6 bases between the two germline ends. Germline assignment: CDR1 SGHRS and CDR2 YFSETQ. CDR3 length equals 13 residues. The CDR3 here is CASSFISQETQYF. The CDR3 coding sequence is TGCGCCAGCAGCTTTATATCCCAAGAGACCCAGTACTTC.

The rearrangement uses TRBV5-1 and TRBJ2-2; 7 bases align to TRBD1. V gave up 1 base and J gave up 5 bases; unmatched junction bases: 8. The germline gives CDR1 SGHRS, CDR2 YFSETQ. The CDR3 runs 16 residues. CDR3 sequence reads: CASSLTGDPPTGELFF. Here the CDR3 DNA reads TGCGCCAGCAGCTTGACAGGGGATCCGCCAACCGGGGAGCTGTTTTTT.

V usage is TRBV20-1 and J usage is TRBJ1-1; D is unclear. Trimming took 6 bases from V and 11 from J, leaving 13 bases between them. The CDR3 is 10 amino acids. Germline CDR1 DFQATT, CDR2 SNEGSKA (reference sequence). CDR3 in amino acids: CSAPLGSAFF. CDR3 DNA: TGCAGTGCCCCCCTTGGTTCGGCTTTCTTT.

The chain couples TRBV11-2 to TRBJ2-1, with D possibly being TRBD1 (6 bases). Trimming cost V 5 bases and J 8 bases, with 13 bases left between them. This CDR3 has 13 amino acids. Per germline, CDR1 SGHAT and CDR2 FQNNGV. The CDR3 protein is CASSGWTVHEQFF. CDR3 coding DNA: TGTGCCAGCAGCGGATGGACAGTCCATGAGCAGTTCTTC.

The chain recombines TRBV5-1 with TRBJ1-5; D not resolved. The CDR3 covers 16 residues. The germline gives CDR1 SGHRS, CDR2 YFSETQ. Trimming took off 0 bases at V and 0 bases at J, with 10 bases between the two ends. The CDR3 spells CASSLVGSYSNQPQHF. The CDR3 DNA reads as TGCGCCAGCAGCTTGGTAGGGAGTTATAGCAATCAGCCCCAGCATTTT.

The gene calls are TRBV5-4 and TRBJ1-2; 11 bases map to TRBD1. Germline V lookup: CDR1 SGHNT, CDR2 YYREEE (reference sequence). Germline trimming cut 4 bases from V and 4 bases from J; bases unmatched to any gene: 3. The CDR3 loop spans 14 amino acids. The CDR3 loop reads CASSGTGGTYGYTF. The CDR3 DNA reads TGTGCCAGCAGCGGGACAGGGGGGACCTATGGCTACACCTTC. The full variable domain, with the rest looked up from reference TRBV5-4 and TRBJ1-2, is ETGVTQSPTHLIKTRGQQVTLRCSSQSGHNTVSWYQQALGQGPQFIFQYYREEENGRGNFPPRFSGLQFPNYSSELNVNALELDDSALYLCASSGTGGTYGYTFGSGTRLTVV.

V and J are TRBV7-9 and TRBJ1-4; TRBD1 aligns across 9 bases. Germline CDR1 SEHNR, CDR2 FQNEAQ (reference sequence). This CDR3 is built from 17 residues. V was clipped by 2 bases and J by 5 bases; unmatched bases: 9. The CDR3 nucleotides are TGTGCCAGCAGCTTAAGGGGCACAGGGGGCAAAAATGAAAAACTGTTTTTT. Protein sequence: CASSLRGTGGKNEKLFF.

This chain connects TRBV18 to TRBJ2-3; tentative D call: TRBD2 (5 bases). Trimming left V 4 bases short and J 3 bases short, with 11 bases between. This CDR3 contains 14 residues. Germline CDR1 reads KGHSH; CDR2 reads LQKENI. The CDR3 DNA reads as TGTGCCAGCTCACTTGCGGGCCCGACAGATACGCAGTATTTT. Protein: CASSLAGPTDTQYF. Drawing the rest from reference TRBV18 and TRBJ2-3, the complete variable domain is NAGVMQNPRHLVRRRGQEARLRCSPMKGHSHVYWYRQLPEEGLKFMVYLQKENIIDESGMPKERFSAEFPKEGPSILRIQQVVRGDSAAYFCASSLAGPTDTQYFGPGTRLTVL.

The V gene is TRBV1, the J gene TRBJ2-7; TRBD2 is taken as the D call from the table, unchecked against the DNA. TRBV1 is an annotated pseudogene. The CDR3 length is 17 residues. The CDR3 reads CTSSPYQLAWGGDEQYF. In DNA, the CDR3 is TGCACCAGCAGCCCATACCAACTAGCCTGGGGGGGTGACGAGCAGTACTTC.

This sequence joins TRBV30 and TRBJ1-2; D is undetermined. The CDR3 is 17 residues long. The germline CDR1 and CDR2 sequences are GTSNPN and SVGIG (reference sequence). V lost 3 bases and J lost 3, with 23 bases in between. CDR3: CAWREHPRNRGDYGYTF. The CDR3 DNA reads as TGTGCCTGGAGGGAGCACCCAAGAAATCGCGGGGACTATGGCTACACCTTC.

V gene TRBV7-9 combines with J gene TRBJ2-5; D is possibly TRBD2 (6 bases). Deletions cut 6 bases from V and 5 bases from J, with 16 bases between. This CDR3 contains 14 residues. Germline values: CDR1 SEHNR, CDR2 FQNEAQ (reference sequence). The CDR3 loop is CASRDAGGIETQYF. For the CDR3, the DNA is TGTGCCAGCAGGGATGCCGGGGGAATTGAGACCCAGTACTTC.

The chain is built from TRBV10-3 and TRBJ1-4; 8 bases match TRBD1. There are 13 residues in the CDR3. Germline V gives CDR1 ENHRY, CDR2 SYGVKD. J was trimmed by 5 bases and V by 6 bases; bases with no gene match: 2. The CDR3 nucleotides are TGTGCCATCAGACAGGGGGTCAATGAAAAACTGTTTTTT. It encodes CAIRQGVNEKLFF.

This clone has just a few counts. The rearrangement uses TRBV28 and TRBJ1-5, with TRBD1 identical over 7 bases. Losses at the gene ends were 6 bases for V and 6 bases for J; bases not matched to a gene: 11. Germline assignment: CDR1 MDHEN and CDR2 SYDVKM. CDR3 length: 15 residues. CDR3 protein: CASSPGGAFVQPQHF. The CDR3 nucleotides read TGTGCCAGCAGCCCAGGGGGGGCGTTTGTTCAGCCCCAGCATTTT.